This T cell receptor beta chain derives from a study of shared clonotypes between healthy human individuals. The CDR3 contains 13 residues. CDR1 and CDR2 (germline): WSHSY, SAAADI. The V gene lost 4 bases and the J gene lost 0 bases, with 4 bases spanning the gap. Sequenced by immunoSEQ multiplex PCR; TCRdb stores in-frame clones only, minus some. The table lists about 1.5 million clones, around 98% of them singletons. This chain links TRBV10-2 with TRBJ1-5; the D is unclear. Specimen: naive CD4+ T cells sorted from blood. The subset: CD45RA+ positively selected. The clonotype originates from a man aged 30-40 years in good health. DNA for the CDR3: TGCGCCAGCAGTGGGGCTAGCAATCAGCCCCAGCATTTT. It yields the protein CASSGASNQPQHF.